This T cell receptor beta chain comes out of a study of T cells in Graves' hyperthyroidism and ophthalmopathy. From RNA transcripts, TCR beta CDR3 regions were amplified. HTBI primers were the set used in a first-round RT-PCR of the TCR CDR3. Each CDR3 protein gets one entry after TCRdb re-called the multiplex PCR reads with MiXCR. The sample comprises approximately 380,000 distinct CDR3 sequences, over 12% of which are singletons, and around 28% rests with the top ten. This clonotype was seen a few times. Its antigen is as yet unknown. Study-level results: For ophthalmopathy, model prediction preceded onset by a median about 6.4 months. Blood held most thyroid clonotypes expanded above 0.001 frequency.

CDR3 length: 13 amino acids. Trimming cost V 6 bases and J 7 bases; bases outside gene matches: 4. Germline-derived CDR1 and CDR2 are DFQATT and SNEGSKA (reference sequence). In the ophthalmopathy cohort, Clinical Activity Score was at least 3, NOSPECS grade at least 4, and duration under 3 months. The study based diagnoses on clinical symptoms, serum thyroxine and TRAb, thyroid ultrasound and orbital computed tomography. This TCR derives from a man aged 50-59 years with Graves' ophthalmopathy. The rearrangement joins TRBV20-1 to TRBJ1-4; 11 nucleotides match TRBD1. Sample: blood. CDR3 DNA sequence: TGCAGTGCCACGGACAGGGGGCGTGAAAAACTGTTTTTT. Its protein is CSATDRGREKLFF.